This TCR beta chain was captured in a study of metastatic and nonmetastatic thyroid tumors. Study background: Across peripheral blood and tumor or nodule tissue samples taken from malignant and benign thyroid patients, the repertoires were compared with one another. Study conclusions and caveats: Reportedly, malignant thyroid tumors had significantly higher TCR beta diversity than benign nodules, in blood and tumor.

The entire patient cohort was treatment-naive prior to thyroid surgery. In the study's own analysis: CDR3 was compared across clinicopathological groups, and the resulting differences were used to build a distant-metastasis classifier for papillary thyroid cancer. Via MiXCR, TCRdb re-called the PCR reads. The V and J calls come from TCRdb's annotation, not from the publication. The sample lists roughly 40,000 clones, about a sixth occurring once. CDR1 DFQATT and CDR2 SNEGSKA come from the germline V gene (reference sequence). V shed 4 bases and J 3 bases; nucleotides not matched to a gene: 13. The CDR3 runs 16 residues. With respect to this clone: Its antigen remains unknown.

This sequence joins TRBV20-1 and TRBJ1-2, with TRBD1 identical over 8 bases. This TCR was recovered from a female donor with papillary thyroid cancer or a benign thyroid nodule (not recorded which). Some clones in this sample may be carry-over from other donors' samples. Sequencing used tumor tissue. The CDR3 sequence: CSAIRDRLTSYYGYTF. The CDR3 DNA follows: TGCAGTGCTATCCGGGACAGGCTCACTTCTTACTATGGCTACACCTTC.